These 9 T cell receptor beta chains originate from one sample sequenced in a study of blood T cells in healthy people across ages. Using a J-beta primer mix together with a sample-barcoded 5' primer, a second PCR was run for roughly 7 to 11 cycles. One entry per CDR3 protein results from TCRdb running MiXCR on the 5' RACE reads. The table lists about 620,000 distinct CDR3 sequences, under 25% of them singletons, with more than 3% in the top ten. The material sequenced was blood. The receptors shown here come from a man aged 65 to 85 in good health.

This sequence joins TRBV9 and TRBJ2-7, with 7 bases fitting TRBD2. Germline CDR1 reads SGDLS; CDR2 reads YYNGEE. J lost 2 bases, V lost 0 bases, and 5 bases had no gene match. The length of the CDR3 is 15 residues. The CDR3 region has the DNA TGTGCCAGCAGCGTAGAGGGAGGGAAAACCTACGAGCAGTACTTC. It specifies CASSVEGGKTYEQYF.

This clonotype was recorded at least ten times. The chain has TRBV29-1 and TRBJ2-7; a weak D match, TRBD1 (5 bases). This CDR3 spans 11 amino acids. The V and J ends lost 7 bases and 6 bases respectively, with 13 bases between them. CDR1 SQVTM and CDR2 ANQGSEA come from the germline V gene. The CDR3 is CSARGTGEQYF. CDR3 nucleotides: TGCAGCGCCAGAGGAACAGGCGAGCAGTACTTC.

This clonotype was counted a few times. This chain connects TRBV6-2 or TRBV6-3 to TRBJ2-1; 12 positions agree with TRBD2. Trimming took 2 bases from V and 5 from J; bases not matched to a gene: 4. The length of the CDR3 is 16 residues. Per the germline V gene, CDR1 is MNHEY and CDR2 is SVGEGT. CDR3 loop: CASSYAGLAGNNEQFF. For the CDR3, the DNA is TGTGCCAGCAGTTACGCCGGACTAGCGGGAAACAATGAGCAGTTCTTC.

This clonotype turned up a few times. This rearrangement joins TRBV5-1 to TRBJ1-4; 8 bases fit TRBD1. The V segment lost 7 bases and the J segment 7 bases; nucleotides outside the gene matches: 12. The CDR3 covers 15 residues. CDR1 SGHRS and CDR2 YFSETQ come from the germline V gene. In DNA, the CDR3 is TGCGCCAGCGGGATGACAGGGGACGCGGGTGAAAAACTGTTTTTT. Translated, it gives CASGMTGDAGEKLFF. The whole variable domain, remainder taken from reference TRBV5-1 and TRBJ1-4, is KAGVTQTPRYLIKTRGQQVTLSCSPISGHRSVSWYQQTPGQGLQFLFEYFSETQRNKGNFPGRFSGRQFSNSRSEMNVSTLELGDSALYLCASGMTGDAGEKLFFGSGTQLSVL.

This clonotype was detected ten times or more. The chain uses TRBV12-5 and TRBJ2-5; D is perhaps TRBD1 (6 bases). Germline CDR1 reads LGHNT; CDR2 reads FRNRAP. V lost 8 bases to trimming and J lost 2 bases, with 21 bases between them. The CDR3 is made up of 16 amino acids. The CDR3 loop is CASQGTLSGVQETQYF. For the CDR3, the DNA is TGTGCTAGTCAAGGGACACTCAGTGGGGTACAAGAGACCCAGTACTTC.

This clonotype has more than one count but fewer than ten. The chain carries TRBV7-9 and TRBJ2-2; no clear D. Trimming took 6 bases from V and 2 from J, leaving 10 bases between them. The CDR3 extends over 14 amino acids. The germline V gene has CDR1 SEHNR and CDR2 FQNEAQ (reference sequence). CDR3 nucleotides: TGTGCCAGCAGACAAGGACCTAACACCGGGGAGCTGTTTTTT. Its protein product is CASRQGPNTGELFF.

This clonotype was counted ten times or more. This chain connects TRBV4-3 to TRBJ2-3; D unclear. V was pared by 4 bases and J by 0 bases, with 8 bases between. Germline lookup yields CDR1 LGHNA and CDR2 YSLEER. CDR3 length: 14 residues. In DNA form, the CDR3 reads TGCGCCAGCAGCCCTTCAGATAGCACAGATACGCAGTATTTT. Encoded protein: CASSPSDSTDTQYF.

The table lists this clonotype with a few counts. The rearrangement joins TRBV6-7 to TRBJ2-1, with no clear D. TRBV6-7 is reported as an ORF; its role is uncertain. Trimming shortened V by 5 bases and J by 8 bases, and 7 bases separated the two germline ends. The CDR3 covers 11 residues. In DNA, the CDR3 is TGTGCCAGCAGTCTTCCCGATGAGCAGTTCTTC. Translation gives CASSLPDEQFF.

This clonotype was seen only a few times. The gene calls are TRBV3-1 and TRBJ2-5; 7 nucleotides match TRBD1. The J call may be in error: the DNA end matches TRBJ2-1 better. The CDR3 has 13 amino acids. The V gene's germline CDR1 is LGHDT and CDR2 YNNKEL (reference sequence). As DNA, the CDR3 is TGTGCCAGCAGCCCGGACAGGTCAAATGAGCAGTTCTTC. It specifies CASSPDRSNEQFF.